This TCR beta chain emerged from a study of T cells in Graves' hyperthyroidism and ophthalmopathy (dated by TCRdb to 2018 to 2020). Notes on the research overall: A discovery cohort of about 96 patients, 43 with Graves' ophthalmopathy and 57 with stable Graves' hyperthyroidism, was used to find distinguishing TCR V-J signatures. Prospective prediction of ophthalmopathy was tested in an independent validation cohort consisting of some 20 hyperthyroidism patients and 17 patients who later progressed to ophthalmopathy. For training and testing, the 100 or so patients in the discovery cohort were randomly divided in a 7:3 ratio. In over five Graves' hyperthyroidism patients, the study also compared T-cell repertoires from thyroid tissue with T-cell repertoires from blood. Once sampling was done, hyperthyroidism patients were given methimazole at a starting dose of 30 mg daily, whereas ophthalmopathy patients were given high-dose intravenous methylprednisolone. The paper reports TCR Vbeta CDR3 sequencing of about 140 peripheral blood samples: approximately 41 ophthalmopathy, under 85 hyperthyroidism and 17 progressor patients. Study-level results and caveats: No statistical method was used to fix the sample size in advance, and group allocation was not hidden from the investigators. Most expanded thyroid clonotypes (frequency above 0.001) were also found in blood, which suggests that blood repertoires may mirror thyroid immune responses. A 13 V-J signature model separated ophthalmopathy from stable hyperthyroidism, with nearly 90% sensitivity and around 84% specificity in cross-validation and 80%/75% in testing. In validation, progression to ophthalmopathy was predicted by the model with about 70% sensitivity and roughly 76% specificity, a median of about 6 months before onset.

Patients with uncontrolled infections, other autoimmune diseases, pregnancy or lactation were excluded. Diagnoses were established on the basis of clinical symptoms, serum thyroxine and TRAb, thyroid ultrasound, and orbital computed tomography. Total RNA was extracted with Trizol reagent, and quality was checked on an Agilent 2100 Bioanalyzer. Amplification of TCR beta CDR3 regions was carried out from RNA transcripts. A first-round RT-PCR of the TCR CDR3 used the HTBI primer set with the Qiagen OneStep RT-PCR kit. Libraries were constructed in a second round of multiplex PCR, after which size selection and purification were performed. Libraries were sequenced paired-end with 100 bp reads on an Illumina HiSeq2000. For the original study's pipeline: SOAPnuke was used to process the raw data, throwing out any read that contained adapters or uncalled bases, had a mean Phred below 15, or lacked an exact constant-primer or identifier match. COPE v1.2.5 was used to merge high-quality paired reads, and clonotypes were defined as unique nucleotide sequences. MiTCR v1.1 was used to align clonotypes to the IMGT TRBV, TRBD and TRBJ reference segments. The analysis was restricted to V-J combinations with a frequency above 0.0001, which together covered 99.2% of the repertoires. A TCS score was defined as the ratio of F50 (clonal expansion) to E x V (chaos), with BLOSUM62-based TCRdist applied between CDR3 peptides within each V-J. Welch's t-statistics and random forest reduced 514 V-J features to some 14, which were used in a naive Bayes classifier (R e1071). The Morisita-Horn index was used to measure how similar the thyroid and blood repertoires were. TCRdb applied fastp at Q25 and MiXCR to the public reads, then kept only in-frame beta chains. Here each entry gathers all rows of one CDR3 protein and keeps the most common genes and DNA. The V and J calls follow TCRdb's processing rather than the paper's. The sample table lists roughly 500,000 distinct CDR3 sequences, about half of them with a count of one. Clones ranked in the top ten supply around 20% of the sample.

This clonotype was seen at least ten times. The specificity of this receptor is unknown. No clone much larger than this one lies a single base away; base qualities are absent. Looking up the germline V gene (reference sequence) yields CDR1 SGHNT and CDR2 YYREEE. The CDR3, cysteine through phenylalanine, is 15 amino acids long. CDR3 DNA is the only sequence kept; it has 45 bases, read in frame from the first base. V loses 0 bases, J loses 10 bases, and the germline ends lie 16 bases apart. The sequence was obtained from an adult woman with Graves' disease, either hyperthyroidism or ophthalmopathy (not recorded which). This chain joins TRBV5-4 to TRBJ1-4; a tentative D call is TRBD1 (5 bases match). The sample taken for sequencing was peripheral blood or thyroid tissue (not recorded which). The CDR3 protein sequence reads: CASSLVGAGGGKLFF. The nucleotide sequence reads as follows: TGTGCCAGCAGCTTGGTCGGGGCCGGCGGTGGAAAACTGTTTTTT.